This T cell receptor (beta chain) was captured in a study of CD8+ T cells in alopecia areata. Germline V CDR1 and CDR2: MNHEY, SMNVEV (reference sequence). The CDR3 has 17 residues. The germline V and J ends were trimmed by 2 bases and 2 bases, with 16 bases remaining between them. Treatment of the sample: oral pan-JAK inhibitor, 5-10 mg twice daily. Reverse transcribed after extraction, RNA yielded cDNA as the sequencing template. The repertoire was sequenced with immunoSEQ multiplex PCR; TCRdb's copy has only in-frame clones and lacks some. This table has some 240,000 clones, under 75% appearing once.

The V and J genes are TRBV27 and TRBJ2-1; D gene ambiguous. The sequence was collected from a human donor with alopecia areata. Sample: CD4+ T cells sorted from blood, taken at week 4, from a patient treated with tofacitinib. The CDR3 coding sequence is TGTGCCAGCAGTTTAGCTTCGGCATTTTCAACCTACAATGAGCAGTTCTTC. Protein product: CASSLASAFSTYNEQFF.